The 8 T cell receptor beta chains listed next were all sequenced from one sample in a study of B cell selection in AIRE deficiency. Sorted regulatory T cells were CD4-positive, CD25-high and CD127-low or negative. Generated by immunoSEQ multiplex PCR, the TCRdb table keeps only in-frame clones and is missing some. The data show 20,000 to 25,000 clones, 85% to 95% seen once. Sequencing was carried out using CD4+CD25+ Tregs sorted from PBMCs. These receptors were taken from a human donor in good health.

The DNA for the CDR3 is TGTGCCAGCAGTGACAGAACGGGAAGTACAGATACGCAGTATTTT. Translated, it gives CASSDRTGSTDTQYF. This chain uses TRBV6-4 with TRBJ2-3; tentatively, D is TRBD2 (5 bases). The CDR3 totals 15 residues. The germline CDR1 and CDR2 sequences are MRHNA and SNTAGT. V was trimmed by 2 bases and J by 3 bases, leaving 12 bases between them.

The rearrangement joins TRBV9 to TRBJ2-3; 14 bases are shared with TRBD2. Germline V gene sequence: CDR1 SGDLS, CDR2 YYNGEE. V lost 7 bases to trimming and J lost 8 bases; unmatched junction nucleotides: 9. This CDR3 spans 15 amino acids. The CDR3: CASSGTSGRLGTQYF. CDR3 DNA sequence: TGTGCCAGCTCCGGGACTAGCGGGAGATTGGGTACGCAGTATTTT.

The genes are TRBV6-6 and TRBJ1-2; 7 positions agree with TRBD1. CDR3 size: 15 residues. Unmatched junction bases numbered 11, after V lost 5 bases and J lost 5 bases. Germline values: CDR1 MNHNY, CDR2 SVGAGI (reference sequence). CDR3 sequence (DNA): TGTGCCAGCAGTACCACGACAGGGAAGTATTATGGCTACACCTTC. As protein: CASSTTTGKYYGYTF.

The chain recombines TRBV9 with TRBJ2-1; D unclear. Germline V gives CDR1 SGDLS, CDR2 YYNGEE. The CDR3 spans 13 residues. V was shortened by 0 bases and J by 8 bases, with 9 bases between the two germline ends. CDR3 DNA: TGTGCCAGCAGCGTAGAAGCTGGATATGAGCAGTTCTTC. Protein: CASSVEAGYEQFF.

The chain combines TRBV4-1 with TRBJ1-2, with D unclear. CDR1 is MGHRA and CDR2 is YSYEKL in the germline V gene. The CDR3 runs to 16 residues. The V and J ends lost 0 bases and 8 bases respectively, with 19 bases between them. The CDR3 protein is CASSQDSLYSGVGYTF. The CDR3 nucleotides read TGCGCCAGCAGCCAAGATTCCCTTTACTCCGGGGTCGGCTACACCTTC.

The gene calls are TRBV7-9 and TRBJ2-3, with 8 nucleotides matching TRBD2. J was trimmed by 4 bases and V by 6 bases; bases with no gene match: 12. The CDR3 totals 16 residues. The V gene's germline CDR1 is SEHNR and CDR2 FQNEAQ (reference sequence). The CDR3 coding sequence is TGTGCCAGCAGTCGAGGGCACGCGGGAGGATCAGATACGCAGTATTTT. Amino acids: CASSRGHAGGSDTQYF.

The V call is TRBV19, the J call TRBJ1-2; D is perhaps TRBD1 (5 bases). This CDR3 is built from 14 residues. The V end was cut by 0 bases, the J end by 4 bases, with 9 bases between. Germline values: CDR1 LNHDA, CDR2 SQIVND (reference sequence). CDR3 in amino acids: CASSIDGQGYGYTF. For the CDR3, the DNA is TGTGCCAGTAGTATAGACGGGCAGGGCTATGGCTACACCTTC. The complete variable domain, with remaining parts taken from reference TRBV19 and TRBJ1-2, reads DGGITQSPKYLFRKEGQNVTLSCEQNLNHDAMYWYRQDPGQGLRLIYYSQIVNDFQKGDIAEGYSVSREKKESFPLTVTSAQKNPTAFYLCASSIDGQGYGYTFGSGTRLTVV.

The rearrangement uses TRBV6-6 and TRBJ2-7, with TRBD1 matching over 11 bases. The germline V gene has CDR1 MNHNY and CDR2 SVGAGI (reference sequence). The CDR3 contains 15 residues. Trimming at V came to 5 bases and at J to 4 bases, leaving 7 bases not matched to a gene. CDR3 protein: CASSLRDRGAYEQYF. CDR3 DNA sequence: TGTGCCAGCAGTCTCCGGGACAGGGGGGCGTACGAGCAGTACTTC.